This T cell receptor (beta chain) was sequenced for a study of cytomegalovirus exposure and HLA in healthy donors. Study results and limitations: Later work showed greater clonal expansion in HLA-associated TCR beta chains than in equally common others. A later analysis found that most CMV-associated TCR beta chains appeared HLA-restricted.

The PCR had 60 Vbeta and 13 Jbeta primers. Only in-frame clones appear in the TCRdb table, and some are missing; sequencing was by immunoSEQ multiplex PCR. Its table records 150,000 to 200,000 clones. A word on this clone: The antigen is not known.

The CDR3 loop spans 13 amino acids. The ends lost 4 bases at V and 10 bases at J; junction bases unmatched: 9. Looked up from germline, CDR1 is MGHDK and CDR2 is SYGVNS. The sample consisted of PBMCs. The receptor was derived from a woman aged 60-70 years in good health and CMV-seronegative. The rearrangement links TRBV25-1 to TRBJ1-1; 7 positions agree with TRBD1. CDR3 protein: CASSVTGTVTAFF. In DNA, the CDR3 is TGTGCCAGCAGTGTAACCGGGACAGTAACAGCTTTCTTT. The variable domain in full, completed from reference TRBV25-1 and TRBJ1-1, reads EADIYQTPRYLVIGTGKKITLECSQTMGHDKMYWYQQDPGMELHLIHYSYGVNSTEKGDLSSESTVSRIRTEHFPLTLESARPSHTSQYLCASSVTGTVTAFFGQGTRLTVV.